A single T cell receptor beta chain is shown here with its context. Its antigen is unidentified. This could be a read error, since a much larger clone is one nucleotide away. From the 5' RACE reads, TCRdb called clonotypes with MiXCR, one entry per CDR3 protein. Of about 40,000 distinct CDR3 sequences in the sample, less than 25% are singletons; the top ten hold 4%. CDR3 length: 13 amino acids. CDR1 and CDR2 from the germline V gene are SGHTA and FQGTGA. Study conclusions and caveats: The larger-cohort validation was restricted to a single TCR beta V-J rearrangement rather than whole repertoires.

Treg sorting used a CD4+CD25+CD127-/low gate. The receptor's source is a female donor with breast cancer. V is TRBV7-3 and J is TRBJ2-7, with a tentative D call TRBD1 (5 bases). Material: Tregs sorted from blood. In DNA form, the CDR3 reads TGTGCCAACAGCCGCGACCAGGGCTACGAGCAGTACTTC. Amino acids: CANSRDQGYEQYF.